A single sample gave rise to the 9 T cell receptor beta chains below, sequenced in a study of blood T cell repertoires in COVID-19. The assay was immunoSEQ multiplex PCR, and TCRdb's table has in-frame clones only and misses some. The repertoire includes about 370,000 clones, 70% to 90% of them detected once, and around 2.8% sits in the top ten. The sequenced material came from peripheral blood. The receptor source for this set is a woman aged 25-40 years with COVID-19, enrolled during active disease.

This sequence joins TRBV5-1 and TRBJ2-3, with 7 positions matching TRBD1. V lost 0 bases to trimming and J lost 0 bases; unmatched junction nucleotides: 10. Per the germline V gene, CDR1 is SGHRS and CDR2 is YFSETQ. The CDR3 is 18 residues long. CDR3 region: CASSLVRTGASSTDTQYF. CDR3 coding DNA: TGCGCCAGCAGCTTGGTCAGGACAGGTGCAAGTAGCACAGATACGCAGTATTTT.

This chain joins TRBV12-5 and TRBJ1-1; D gene ambiguous. V was shortened by 1 base and J by 1 base, with 4 bases between the two germline ends. Germline V gives CDR1 LGHNT, CDR2 FRNRAP. CDR3 length equals 13 residues. The DNA for the CDR3 is TGTGCTAGTGGTTTGGCCGGGAACACTGAAGCTTTCTTT. It yields the protein CASGLAGNTEAFF.

The chain uses TRBV9 and TRBJ1-3, with 7 bases aligning to TRBD1. Germline values: CDR1 SGDLS, CDR2 YYNGEE. The CDR3 runs 14 residues. Germline trimming cut 3 bases from V and 4 bases from J; bases unmatched to any gene: 4. The chain's CDR3 is CASSEQGYGNTIYF. The CDR3 DNA is TGTGCCAGCAGCGAACAGGGGTACGGAAACACCATATATTTT.

The chain combines TRBV6-4 with TRBJ1-2; D remains ambiguous. The CDR3 has 15 amino acids. Germline V gene sequence: CDR1 MRHNA, CDR2 SNTAGT. Trimming took off 0 bases at V and 4 bases at J, with 12 bases between the two ends. CDR3 sequence (DNA): TGTGCCAGCAGTGACTCTCCGGGAATAACCTATGGCTACACCTTC. Its protein is CASSDSPGITYGYTF.

V gene TRBV29-1 combines with J gene TRBJ1-1; 10 positions agree with TRBD1. Germline assignment: CDR1 SQVTM and CDR2 ANQGSEA. The J segment lost 1 base and the V segment lost 7 bases, leaving 3 bases of the junction unmatched. CDR3 length: 13 residues. For the CDR3, the DNA is TGCAGCGGACAGGGGGCGGCGAACACTGAAGCTTTCTTT. Its translation: CSGQGAANTEAFF.

This chain connects TRBV2 to TRBJ2-6, with 7 bases identical to TRBD1. The CDR3 contains 13 residues. Per the germline V gene, CDR1 is SNHLY and CDR2 is FYNNEI. Unmatched junction bases numbered 6, after V lost 5 bases and J lost 11 bases. CDR3 bases: TGTGCCAGCAGTAAAAACAGGGGCGACGTCCTGACTTTC. Translated: CASSKNRGDVLTF.

The chain carries TRBV24-1 and TRBJ1-1; D uncertain. The CDR3 has 13 residues. Trimming removed 3 bases from V and 6 bases from J, with 10 bases in between. The germline gives CDR1 KGHDR, CDR2 SFDVKD. CDR3 DNA sequence: TGTGCCACCAGTGATCCCGGCAGGTCTGAAGCTTTCTTT. Translation gives CATSDPGRSEAFF.

The CDR3 sequence is CASSFGLINYGYTF. The CDR3 region has the DNA TGTGCCAGCAGCTTTGGACTGATTAATTATGGCTACACCTTC. This sequence joins TRBV5-6 and TRBJ1-2; D unclear. Germline V gene lookup returns CDR1 SGHDT and CDR2 YYEEEE. The CDR3 is 14 residues long. V was shortened by 2 bases and J by 5 bases, with 13 bases between the two germline ends.

The chain carries TRBV11-3 and TRBJ1-1, with 10 bases fitting TRBD1. The V gene's germline CDR1 is SGHNT and CDR2 YENEEA. Trimming cost V 5 bases and J 8 bases; bases outside gene matches: 11. The CDR3 totals 15 residues. The CDR3 protein is CASSPRSTGGAEAFF. In nucleotides, the CDR3 is TGTGCCAGCAGCCCCAGGTCGACAGGGGGCGCGGAAGCTTTCTTT.